Below, 2 T cell receptor beta chains from the same sample are listed, as sequenced in a study of CD8+CD57+ T cells in acquired aplastic anemia. CDR3 and TCR beta VDJ profiling relied on a genomic DNA template. Each CDR3 protein is one row after TCRdb ran MiXCR on the reads. The profile shows about 160,000 distinct CDR3 sequences, approximately 44% of them singletons. Sequencing was performed on sorted CD4+, CD8+, or CD8+CD57+ T cells (not recorded which) from PBMCs. The receptors were sampled from a human donor in good health.

In this sample, this clonotype turned up many times. The chain links TRBV9 to TRBJ1-3, with 8 bases fitting TRBD1. Germline V gene sequence: CDR1 SGDLS, CDR2 YYNGEE. CDR3 length equals 17 residues. After removal of 3 bases from V and 0 bases from J, the junction contained 8 bases not matched to a gene. Here the CDR3 reads CASSGQGFQSSGNTIYF. The CDR3 DNA is TGTGCCAGCAGCGGACAGGGGTTTCAGAGCTCTGGAAACACCATATATTTT.

Ten or more counts support this clonotype. V is TRBV15 and J is TRBJ2-7, with TRBD1 matching 8 bases. CDR3 size: 16 residues. The V segment lost 4 bases and the J segment 2 bases; nucleotides outside the gene matches: 10. The V gene's germline CDR1 is LNHNV and CDR2 YYDKDF (reference sequence). The CDR3 DNA is TGTGCCACCAGCACCCGTTTTCAGGGGGCTACCTACGAGCAGTACTTC. Protein sequence: CATSTRFQGATYEQYF.